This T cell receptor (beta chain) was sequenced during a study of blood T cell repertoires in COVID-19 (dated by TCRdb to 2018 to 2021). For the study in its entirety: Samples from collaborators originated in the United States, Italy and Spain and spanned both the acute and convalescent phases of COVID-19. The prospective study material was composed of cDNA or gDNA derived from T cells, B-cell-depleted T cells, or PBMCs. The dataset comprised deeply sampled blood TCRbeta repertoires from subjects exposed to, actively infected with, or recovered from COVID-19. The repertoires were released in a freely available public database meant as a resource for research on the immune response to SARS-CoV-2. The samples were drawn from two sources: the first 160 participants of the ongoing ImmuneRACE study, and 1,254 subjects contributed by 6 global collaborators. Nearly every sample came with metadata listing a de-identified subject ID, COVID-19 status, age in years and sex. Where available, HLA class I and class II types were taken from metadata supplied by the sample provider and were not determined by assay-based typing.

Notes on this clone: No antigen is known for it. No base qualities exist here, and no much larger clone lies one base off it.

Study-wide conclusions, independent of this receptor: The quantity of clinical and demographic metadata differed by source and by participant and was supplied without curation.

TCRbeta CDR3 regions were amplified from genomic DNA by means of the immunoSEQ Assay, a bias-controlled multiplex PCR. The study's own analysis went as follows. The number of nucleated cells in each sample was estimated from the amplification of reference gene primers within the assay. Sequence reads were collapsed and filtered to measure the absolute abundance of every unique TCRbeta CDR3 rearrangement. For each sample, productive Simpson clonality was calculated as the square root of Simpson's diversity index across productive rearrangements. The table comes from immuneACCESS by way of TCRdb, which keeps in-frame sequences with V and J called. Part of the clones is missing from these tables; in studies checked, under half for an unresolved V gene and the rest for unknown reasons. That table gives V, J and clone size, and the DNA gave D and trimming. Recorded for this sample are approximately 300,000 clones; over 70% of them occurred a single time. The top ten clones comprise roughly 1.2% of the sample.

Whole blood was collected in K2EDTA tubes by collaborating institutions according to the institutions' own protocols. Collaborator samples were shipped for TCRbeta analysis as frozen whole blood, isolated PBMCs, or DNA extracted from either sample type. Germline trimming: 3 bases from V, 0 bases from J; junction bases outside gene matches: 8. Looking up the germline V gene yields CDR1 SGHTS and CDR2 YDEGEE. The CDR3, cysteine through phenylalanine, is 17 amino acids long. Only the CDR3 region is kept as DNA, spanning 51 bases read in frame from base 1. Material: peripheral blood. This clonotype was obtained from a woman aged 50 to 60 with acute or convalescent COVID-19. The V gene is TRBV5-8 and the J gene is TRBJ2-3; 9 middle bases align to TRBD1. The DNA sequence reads TGTGCCAGCAGCTCCTCCGGGACAGGGTCTAGCACAGATACGCAGTATTTT. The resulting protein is CASSSSGTGSSTDTQYF.